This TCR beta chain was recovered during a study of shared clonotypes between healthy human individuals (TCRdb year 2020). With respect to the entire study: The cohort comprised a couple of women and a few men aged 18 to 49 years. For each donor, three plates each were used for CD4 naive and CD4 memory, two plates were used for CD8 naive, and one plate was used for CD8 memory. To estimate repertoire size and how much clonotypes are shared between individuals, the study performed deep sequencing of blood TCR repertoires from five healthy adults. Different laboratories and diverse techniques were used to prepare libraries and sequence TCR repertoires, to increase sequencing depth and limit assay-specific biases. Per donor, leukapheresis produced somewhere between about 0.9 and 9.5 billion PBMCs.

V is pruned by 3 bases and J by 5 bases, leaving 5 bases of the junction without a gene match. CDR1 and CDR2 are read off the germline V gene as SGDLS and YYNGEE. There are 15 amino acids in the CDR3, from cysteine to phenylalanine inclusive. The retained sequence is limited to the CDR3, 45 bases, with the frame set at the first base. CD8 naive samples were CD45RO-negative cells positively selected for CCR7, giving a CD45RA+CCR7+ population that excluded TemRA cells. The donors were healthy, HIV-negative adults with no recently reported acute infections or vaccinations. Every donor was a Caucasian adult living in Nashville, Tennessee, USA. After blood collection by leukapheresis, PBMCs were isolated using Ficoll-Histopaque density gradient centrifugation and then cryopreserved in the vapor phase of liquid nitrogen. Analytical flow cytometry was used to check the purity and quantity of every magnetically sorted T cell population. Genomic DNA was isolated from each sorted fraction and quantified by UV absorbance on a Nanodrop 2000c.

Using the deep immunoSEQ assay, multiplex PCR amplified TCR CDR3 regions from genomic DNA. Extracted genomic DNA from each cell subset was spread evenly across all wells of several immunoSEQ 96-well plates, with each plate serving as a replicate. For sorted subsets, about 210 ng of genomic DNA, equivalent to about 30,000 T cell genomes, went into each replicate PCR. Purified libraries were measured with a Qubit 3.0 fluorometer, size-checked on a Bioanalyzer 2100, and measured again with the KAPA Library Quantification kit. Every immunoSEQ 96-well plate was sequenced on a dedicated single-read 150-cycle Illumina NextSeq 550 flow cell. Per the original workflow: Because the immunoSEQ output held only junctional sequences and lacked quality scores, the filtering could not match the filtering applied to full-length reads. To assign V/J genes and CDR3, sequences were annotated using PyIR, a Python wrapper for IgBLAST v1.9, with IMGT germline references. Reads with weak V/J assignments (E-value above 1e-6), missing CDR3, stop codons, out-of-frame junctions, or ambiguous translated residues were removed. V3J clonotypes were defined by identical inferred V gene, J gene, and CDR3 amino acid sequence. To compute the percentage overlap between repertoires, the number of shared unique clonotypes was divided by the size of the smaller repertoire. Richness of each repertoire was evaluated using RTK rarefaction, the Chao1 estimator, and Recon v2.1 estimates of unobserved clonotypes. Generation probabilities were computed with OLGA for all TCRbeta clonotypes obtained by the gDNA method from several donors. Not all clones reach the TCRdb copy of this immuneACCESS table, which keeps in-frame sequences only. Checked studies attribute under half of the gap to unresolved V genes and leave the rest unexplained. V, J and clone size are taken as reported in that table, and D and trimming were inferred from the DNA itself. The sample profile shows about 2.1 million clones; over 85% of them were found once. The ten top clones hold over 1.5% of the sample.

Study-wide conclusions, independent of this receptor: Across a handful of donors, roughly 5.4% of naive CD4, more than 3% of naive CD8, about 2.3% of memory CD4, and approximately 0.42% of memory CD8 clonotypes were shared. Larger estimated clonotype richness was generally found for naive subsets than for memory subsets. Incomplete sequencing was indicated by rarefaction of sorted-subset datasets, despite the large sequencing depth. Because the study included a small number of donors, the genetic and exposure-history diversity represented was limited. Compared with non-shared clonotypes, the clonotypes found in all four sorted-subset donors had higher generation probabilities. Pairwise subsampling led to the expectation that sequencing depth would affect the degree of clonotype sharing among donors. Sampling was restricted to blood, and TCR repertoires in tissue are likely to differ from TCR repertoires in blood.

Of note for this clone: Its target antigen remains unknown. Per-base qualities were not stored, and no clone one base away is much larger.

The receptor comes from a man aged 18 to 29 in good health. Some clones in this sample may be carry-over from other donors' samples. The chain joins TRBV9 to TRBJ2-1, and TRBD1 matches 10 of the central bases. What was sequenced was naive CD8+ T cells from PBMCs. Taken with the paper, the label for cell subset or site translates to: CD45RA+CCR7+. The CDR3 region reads CASSATGTGDNEQFF. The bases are TGTGCCAGCAGCGCAACCGGGACAGGGGACAATGAGCAGTTCTTC.